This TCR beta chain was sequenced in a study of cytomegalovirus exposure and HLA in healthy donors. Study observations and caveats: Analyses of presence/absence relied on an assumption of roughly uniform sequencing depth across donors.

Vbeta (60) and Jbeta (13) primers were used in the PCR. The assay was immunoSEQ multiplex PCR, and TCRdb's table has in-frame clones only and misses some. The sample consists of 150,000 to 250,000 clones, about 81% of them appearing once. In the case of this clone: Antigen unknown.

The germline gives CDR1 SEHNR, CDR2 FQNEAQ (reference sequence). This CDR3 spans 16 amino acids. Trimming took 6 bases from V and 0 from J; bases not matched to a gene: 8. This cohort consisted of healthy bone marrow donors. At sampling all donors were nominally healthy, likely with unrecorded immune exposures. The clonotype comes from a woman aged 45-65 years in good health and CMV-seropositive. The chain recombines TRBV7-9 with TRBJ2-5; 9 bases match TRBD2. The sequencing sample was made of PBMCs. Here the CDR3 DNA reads TGTGCCAGCAGACCAAGACTAGCGGCAAACCAAGAGACCCAGTACTTC. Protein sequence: CASRPRLAANQETQYF.